A selection of T cell receptor beta chains follows, all from one sample in a study of blood T cell repertoires in COVID-19. Sequencing was performed with immunoSEQ multiplex PCR; in TCRdb, only in-frame clones are kept and a portion is missing. The table records more than 200,000 clones, around 86% of them present only once. Sequenced input: peripheral blood. These receptors were obtained from an older man with acute or convalescent COVID-19. Each CDR3 is given with its conserved first and last residue. The order of the fields is V gene, J gene, CDR3 protein.

V gene: TRBV7-2
J gene: TRBJ2-2
CDR3 protein: CASSYSLWTSGVNTGELFF

V gene: TRBV19
J gene: TRBJ2-5
CDR3 protein: CASSSRTRETQYF

V gene: TRBV5-1
J gene: TRBJ1-1
CDR3 protein: CASRRGTGSAGEAFF

V gene: TRBV15
J gene: TRBJ2-4
CDR3 protein: CATSRDPGTSGSRAKNIQYF

V gene: TRBV10-3
J gene: TRBJ1-6
CDR3 protein: CAISESKTGGYNSPLHF

V gene: TRBV14
J gene: TRBJ1-2
CDR3 protein: CASSQSMTGYGYTF

V gene: TRBV6-6
J gene: TRBJ2-2
CDR3 protein: CASSSGQGTGELFF

V gene: TRBV29-1
J gene: TRBJ1-5
CDR3 protein: CSASWEGNQPQHF

V gene: TRBV19
J gene: TRBJ2-1
CDR3 protein: CASSIGPAGVSNNEQFF

V gene: TRBV7-9
J gene: TRBJ2-3
CDR3 protein: CASSLGQGDTDTQYF

V gene: TRBV5-1
J gene: TRBJ2-3
CDR3 protein: CASTPRDYSTDTQYF

V gene: TRBV7-9
J gene: TRBJ2-4
CDR3 protein: CATTVQGAGNIQYF